This is a list of T cell receptor beta chains from one sample in a study of blood T cell repertoires in COVID-19. Clones were read by immunoSEQ multiplex PCR, and TCRdb kept only the in-frame ones, dropping some. Of around 300,000 clones listed, around 85% are singletons. Input material: PBMCs or T cells enriched from blood (not recorded which). The receptor source for this set is a woman in her fifties or sixties who had recovered from COVID-19. The CDR3 runs from the conserved cysteine through the conserved F or W. D genes are given only for firm matches. The listing skips clone size in some rows; elsewhere it reads once, few, many or a size class.

abundance	v_gene	j_gene	d_gene	CDR3aa	CDR3nt
.	TRBV20-1	TRBJ2-7	.	CSGSRGYEQYF	TGCAGTGGTAGCAGGGGTTACGAGCAGTACTTC
.	TRBV30	TRBJ1-2	.	CATTTRALYGYTF	TGTGCCACTACAACCCGAGCCCTCTATGGCTACACCTTC
.	TRBV24-1	TRBJ2-2	.	CATSDLQGGTGELFF	TGTGCCACCAGTGACCTGCAGGGGGGCACCGGGGAGCTGTTTTTT
.	TRBV5-4	TRBJ1-6	TRBD1	CASSLDRGFGGRSPLHF	TGTGCCAGCAGCTTGGACAGGGGTTTCGGGGGACGCTCACCCCTCCACTTT
once	TRBV2	TRBJ2-3	TRBD2	CASSVVGGGARDTQYF	TGTGCCAGCAGTGTCGTTGGCGGGGGGGCCAGAGATACGCAGTATTTT
.	TRBV28	TRBJ1-1	.	CASIQQGEAFF	TGTGCCAGCATTCAACAGGGAGAGGCTTTCTTT
.	TRBV2	TRBJ1-2	TRBD1	CASSRDRGPGYTF	TGTGCCAGCAGTCGAGACAGGGGGCCGGGCTACACCTTC
.	TRBV18	TRBJ1-6	.	CASSPGQINNSPLHF	TGTGCCAGCTCACCTGGACAGATTAATAATTCACCCCTCCACTTT
.	TRBV7-2	TRBJ2-3	TRBD2	CASGGSGISTDTQYF	TGTGCCAGCGGCGGGAGTGGGATTAGCACAGATACGCAGTATTTT
.	TRBV2	TRBJ2-1	.	CASSPYSSTYNEQFF	TGTGCCAGCAGTCCTTACAGCTCTACCTACAATGAGCAGTTCTTC
once	TRBV27	TRBJ1-1	TRBD1	CASSQGALMNTEAFF	TGTGCCAGCAGTCAGGGGGCCCTTATGAACACTGAAGCTTTCTTT
.	TRBV7-9	TRBJ1-4	.	CASSSTKATNEKLFF	TGTGCCAGCAGCTCCACAAAAGCAACTAATGAAAAACTGTTTTTT
.	TRBV27	TRBJ2-5	.	CASSPGTLQETQYF	TGTGCCAGCAGCCCCGGGACATTACAAGAGACCCAGTACTTC
.	TRBV6-5	TRBJ1-2	TRBD1	CASRTRGRDGYTF	TGTGCCAGCAGAACCAGGGGGCGCGATGGCTACACCTTC
few	TRBV10-1	TRBJ2-1	.	CASSESFSNEQFF	TGCGCCAGCAGTGAGTCTTTCAGCAATGAGCAGTTCTTC
.	TRBV9	TRBJ2-7	.	CASSPGRTKVAEQYF	TGTGCCAGCAGCCCGGGTCGAACAAAAGTTGCCGAGCAGTACTTC
.	TRBV5-1	TRBJ1-5	.	CASSWSGREVGQPQHF	TGCGCCAGCAGCTGGTCGGGGAGGGAGGTGGGTCAGCCCCAGCATTTT
.	TRBV15	TRBJ2-6	TRBD1	CATSAPGQGLSGANVLTF	TGTGCCACCAGCGCACCGGGACAGGGGCTCTCTGGGGCCAACGTCCTGACTTTC
.	TRBV5-1	TRBJ1-5	TRBD1	CASSSGTGGQPQHF	TGCGCCAGCAGCTCCGGGACAGGAGGTCAGCCCCAGCATTTT
.	TRBV4-3	TRBJ1-5	.	CASSQERLGLGDQPQHF	TGCGCCAGCAGCCAAGAGCGTCTGGGGCTGGGCGATCAGCCCCAGCATTTT
.	TRBV2	TRBJ1-5	.	CASSLRENQPQHF	TGTGCCAGCAGTCTCCGGGAGAATCAGCCCCAGCATTTT
.	TRBV5-1	TRBJ2-5	TRBD2	CASSLGLAGGLIETQYF	TGCGCCAGCAGCTTGGGACTAGCGGGAGGTCTGATTGAGACCCAGTACTTC
.	TRBV30	TRBJ1-4	.	CAWRRATNEKLFF	TGTGCCTGGAGGCGCGCTACTAATGAAAAACTGTTTTTT
.	TRBV11-1	TRBJ1-1	TRBD1	CASTGQGRRRAFF	TGTGCCAGCACCGGACAGGGGAGAAGACGAGCTTTCTTT
.	TRBV5-4	TRBJ1-2	.	CASSLGRTLLTSGLTF	TGTGCCAGCAGCTTAGGCAGAACGCTTTTAACTAGTGGTCTCACCTTC
.	TRBV4-1	TRBJ2-1	TRBD2	CASSQAQLAGGPEQFF	TGCGCCAGCAGCCAAGCCCAACTAGCGGGAGGGCCTGAGCAGTTCTTC
.	TRBV9	TRBJ2-5	TRBD2	CASSPGLAGQETQYF	TGTGCCAGCAGCCCCGGCCTAGCGGGCCAAGAGACCCAGTACTTC
.	TRBV7-3	TRBJ1-1	.	CASSLSGNTEAFF	TGTGCCAGCAGCTTATCAGGGAACACTGAAGCTTTCTTT
.	TRBV5-1	TRBJ2-7	TRBD1	CASSTGTGGREQYF	TGCGCCAGCAGCACAGGGACAGGGGGTCGCGAGCAGTACTTC
.	TRBV5-5	TRBJ1-4	TRBD1	CASSLDGQDEKLFF	TGTGCCAGCAGCTTGGACGGACAGGATGAAAAACTGTTTTTT
.	TRBV2	TRBJ1-1	TRBD1	CASSGQGITEAFF	TGTGCCAGCAGCGGACAGGGGATCACTGAAGCTTTCTTT
.	TRBV12-5	TRBJ1-3	TRBD1	CASGQNRGDWDSGNTIYF	TGTGCTAGTGGGCAAAACAGGGGTGATTGGGACTCTGGAAACACCATATATTTT
.	TRBV7-6	TRBJ2-5	TRBD2	CASSDRAGGVETQYF	TGTGCCAGCAGCGACAGAGCGGGGGGGGTTGAGACCCAGTACTTC
.	TRBV18	TRBJ1-4	.	CASSSSDTATNEKLFF	TGTGCCAGCTCATCCTCGGACACCGCAACTAATGAAAAACTGTTTTTT
.	TRBV30	TRBJ2-7	.	CAWSVEGGREQYF	TGTGCCTGGAGTGTAGAGGGGGGGCGGGAGCAGTACTTC
.	TRBV11-2	TRBJ2-6	.	CASSLRGGSGANVLTF	TGTGCCAGCAGCTTAAGGGGAGGCTCTGGGGCCAACGTCCTGACTTTC
.	TRBV16	TRBJ1-5	.	CASSQYAGGQPQHF	TGTGCCAGCAGCCAATATGCGGGAGGCCAGCCCCAGCATTTT
.	TRBV28	TRBJ1-5	TRBD1	CASMGTGIFSNQPQHF	TGTGCCAGCATGGGGACAGGGATTTTTAGCAATCAGCCCCAGCATTTT
.	TRBV19	TRBJ2-7	TRBD2	CASSTTPGLAGGKNEQYF	TGTGCCAGTAGTACAACACCGGGACTAGCGGGGGGGAAGAACGAGCAGTACTTC
.	TRBV7-9	TRBJ1-4	.	CASSTPTGTNEKLFF	TGTGCCAGCAGCACCCCAACAGGGACTAATGAAAAACTGTTTTTT
.	TRBV11-2	TRBJ2-7	.	CASSEGEGYEQYF	TGTGCCAGCAGCGAGGGGGAGGGCTACGAGCAGTACTTC
.	TRBV6-5	TRBJ2-1	TRBD1	CASSHRDSYNEQFF	TGTGCCAGCAGCCACCGGGACAGCTACAATGAGCAGTTCTTC
.	TRBV5-4	TRBJ2-7	TRBD1	CASSSTGGREQYF	TGTGCCAGCAGTTCAACAGGGGGCAGAGAGCAGTACTTC
few	TRBV25-1	TRBJ1-4	.	CASSEGGMANEKLFF	TGTGCCAGCAGTGAGGGAGGAATGGCTAATGAAAAACTGTTTTTT
.	TRBV12-3/TRBV12-4	TRBJ1-5	TRBD1	CASGTAANQPQHF	TGTGCCAGCGGGACAGCCGCAAATCAGCCCCAGCATTTT
.	TRBV7-2	TRBJ2-1	.	CASSFTRGGGNEQFF	TGTGCCAGCAGCTTTACTAGGGGAGGAGGGAATGAGCAGTTCTTC
.	TRBV4-2	TRBJ2-3	TRBD2	CASSPLAGGATDTQYF	TGTGCCAGCAGCCCCCTAGCGGGGGGGGCCACAGATACGCAGTATTTT
.	TRBV7-9	TRBJ1-5	.	CASSLTGDQPQHF	TGTGCCAGCAGCCTTACGGGGGATCAGCCCCAGCATTTT
.	TRBV19	TRBJ1-5	.	CASSITGRQGPQHF	TGTGCCAGTAGTATCACAGGGCGTCAGGGGCCCCAGCATTTT
.	TRBV19	TRBJ2-5	.	CASSRGRTEETQYF	TGTGCCAGTAGTAGGGGCAGGACGGAAGAGACCCAGTACTTC
.	TRBV4-1	TRBJ1-4	.	CASSQTTNEKLFF	TGCGCCAGCAGCCAGACAACGAATGAAAAACTGTTTTTT
.	TRBV7-6	TRBJ1-2	.	CASSGAAARGYTF	TGTGCCAGCAGCGGTGCTGCGGCTCGAGGCTACACCTTC
.	TRBV5-1	TRBJ2-5	TRBD1	CASSLTGTGGETQYF	TGCGCCAGCAGCTTGACGGGGACAGGGGGAGAGACCCAGTACTTC
.	TRBV5-1	TRBJ1-1	.	CASSLTGMNTEAFF	TGCGCCAGCAGCTTGACGGGTATGAACACTGAAGCTTTCTTT